The present T cell receptor (beta chain) was sequenced within a study of T-cell memory formation after mild COVID-19. It was 5'RACE with constant-segment primers that produced the TCR alpha and TCR beta cDNA libraries, which carried sample barcodes and UMIs. TCRdb re-analysed the 5' RACE reads in MiXCR, keeping a single row per CDR3 protein. Here the sample spans approximately 500,000 distinct CDR3 sequences, 25% being singletons. Germline V CDR1 and CDR2: SGHAT, FQNNGV. The CDR3 covers 17 residues. Germline trimming cut 4 bases from V and 2 bases from J; bases unmatched to any gene: 14. This clonotype appeared a few times.

Sequencing was performed on PBMCs or a T cell subset sorted from them (not recorded which). V is TRBV11-2 and J is TRBJ2-7; 7 bases map to TRBD2. The sequence derives from an adult woman who had mild COVID-19 (a few samples of this study predate the infection). Cell type and time point are not known. The DNA of the CDR3 is TGTGCCAGCAGCTCCGGGACTGGCGGGAGACCCACCTACGAGCAGTACTTC. It codes for CASSSGTGGRPTYEQYF.